This T cell receptor (beta chain) was documented in a study of T cell repertoires in cytomegalovirus infection. Overall study: Indications came from public TCR beta signatures; they pointed to CMV infection and to a matching HLA type. Study findings and constraints: The ex vivo response was dominated by HLA-C-restricted CMV-specific TCR beta clonotypes.

This clonotype was seen more than once but under ten times. Antigen: not known. This CDR3 is 13 amino acids long. V was clipped by 5 bases and J by 4 bases, with 12 bases between them. One entry per CDR3 protein, called by TCRdb with MiXCR from the reads. The repertoire holds about 300,000 distinct CDR3 sequences, under 30% seen once, with approximately 15% in the top ten. The chain combines TRBV12-3 or TRBV12-4 with TRBJ2-7; no reliable D call. This clonotype originated in a human donor in good health (CMV status not recorded). Some clones in this sample may be carry-over from other donors' samples. Sequences were obtained from PBMCs. Here the CDR3 reads CASSPPPYYEQYF. The CDR3 nucleotides read TGTGCCAGCAGTCCACCACCTTATTACGAGCAGTACTTC.